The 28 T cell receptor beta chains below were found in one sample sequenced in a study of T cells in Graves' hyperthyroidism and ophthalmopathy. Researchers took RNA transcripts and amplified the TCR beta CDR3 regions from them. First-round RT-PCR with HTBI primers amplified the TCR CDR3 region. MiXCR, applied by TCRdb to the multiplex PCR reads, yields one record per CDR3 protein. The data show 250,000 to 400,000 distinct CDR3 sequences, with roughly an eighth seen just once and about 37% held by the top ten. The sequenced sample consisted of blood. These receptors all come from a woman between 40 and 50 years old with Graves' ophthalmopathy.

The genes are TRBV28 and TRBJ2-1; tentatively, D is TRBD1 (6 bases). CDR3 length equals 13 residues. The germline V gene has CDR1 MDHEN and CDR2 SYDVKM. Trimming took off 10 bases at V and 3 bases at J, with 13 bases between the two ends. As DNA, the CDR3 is TGTGCCATCTCGGGACATAACTACAATGAGCAGTTCTTC. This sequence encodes CAISGHNYNEQFF.

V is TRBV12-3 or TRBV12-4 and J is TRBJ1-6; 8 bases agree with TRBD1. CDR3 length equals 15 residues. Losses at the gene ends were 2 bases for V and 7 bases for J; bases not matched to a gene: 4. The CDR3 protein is CASSLRTGPNSPLHF. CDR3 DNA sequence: TGTGCCAGCAGTTTACGGACAGGGCCGAATTCACCCCTCCACTTT.

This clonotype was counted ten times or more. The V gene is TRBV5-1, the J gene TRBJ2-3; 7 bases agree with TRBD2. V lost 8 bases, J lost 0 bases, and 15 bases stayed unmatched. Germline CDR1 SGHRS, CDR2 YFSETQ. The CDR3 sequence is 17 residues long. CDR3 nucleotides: TGCGCCAGTGGGACCGCCGGGACTACTACTAGCACAGATACGCAGTATTTT. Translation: CASGTAGTTTSTDTQYF.

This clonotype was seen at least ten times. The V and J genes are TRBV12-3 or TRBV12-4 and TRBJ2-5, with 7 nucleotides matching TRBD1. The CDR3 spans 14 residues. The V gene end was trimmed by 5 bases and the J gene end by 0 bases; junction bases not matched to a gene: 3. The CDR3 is CASSATGNQETQYF. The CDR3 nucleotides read TGTGCCAGCAGTGCGACAGGGAACCAAGAGACCCAGTACTTC.

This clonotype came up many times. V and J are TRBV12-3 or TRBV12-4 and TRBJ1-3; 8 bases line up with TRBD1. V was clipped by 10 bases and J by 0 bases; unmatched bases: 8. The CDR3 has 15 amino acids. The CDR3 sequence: CATWGDRGSGNTIYF. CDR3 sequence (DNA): TGTGCCACGTGGGGAGACAGGGGCTCTGGAAACACCATATATTTT.

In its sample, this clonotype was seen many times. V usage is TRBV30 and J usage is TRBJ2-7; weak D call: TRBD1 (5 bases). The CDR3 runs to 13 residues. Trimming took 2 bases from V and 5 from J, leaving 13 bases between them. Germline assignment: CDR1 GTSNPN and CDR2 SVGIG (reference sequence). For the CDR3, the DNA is TGTGCCTGGAGTCCGACAGTTTCCAACGAGCAGTACTTC. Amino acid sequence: CAWSPTVSNEQYF. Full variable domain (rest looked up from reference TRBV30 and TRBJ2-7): SQTIHQWPATLVQPVGSPLSLECTVEGTSNPNLYWYRQAAGRGLQLLFYSVGIGQISSEVPQNLSASRPQDRQFILSSKKLLLSDSGFYLCAWSPTVSNEQYFGPGTRLTVT.

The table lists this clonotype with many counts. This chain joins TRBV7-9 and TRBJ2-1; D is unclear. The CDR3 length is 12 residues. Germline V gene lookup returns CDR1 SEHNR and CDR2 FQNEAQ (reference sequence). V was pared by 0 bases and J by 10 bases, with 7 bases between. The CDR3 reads CASSLAPTEQFF. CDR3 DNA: TGTGCCAGCAGCTTAGCGCCAACGGAGCAGTTCTTC.

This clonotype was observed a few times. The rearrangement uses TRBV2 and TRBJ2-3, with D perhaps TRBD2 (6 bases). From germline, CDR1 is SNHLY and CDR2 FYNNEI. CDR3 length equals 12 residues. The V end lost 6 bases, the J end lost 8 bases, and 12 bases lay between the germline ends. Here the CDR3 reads CASRLLGGTQYF. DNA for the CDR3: TGTGCCAGCAGGCTCCTGGGGGGTACGCAGTATTTT.

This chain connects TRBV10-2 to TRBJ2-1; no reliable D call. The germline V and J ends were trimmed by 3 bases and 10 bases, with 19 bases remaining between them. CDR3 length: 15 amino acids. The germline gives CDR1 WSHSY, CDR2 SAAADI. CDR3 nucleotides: TGCGCCAGCAGTGACCGGGCCCCCGACGGGTCGGAGCAGTTCTTC. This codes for CASSDRAPDGSEQFF.

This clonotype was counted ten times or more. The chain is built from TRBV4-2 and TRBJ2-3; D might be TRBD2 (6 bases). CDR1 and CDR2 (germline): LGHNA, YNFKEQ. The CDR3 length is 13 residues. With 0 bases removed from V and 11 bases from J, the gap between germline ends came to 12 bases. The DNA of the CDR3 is TGTGCCAGCAGCCAAGAGAGCCGGGACTTGCAGTATTTT. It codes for CASSQESRDLQYF.

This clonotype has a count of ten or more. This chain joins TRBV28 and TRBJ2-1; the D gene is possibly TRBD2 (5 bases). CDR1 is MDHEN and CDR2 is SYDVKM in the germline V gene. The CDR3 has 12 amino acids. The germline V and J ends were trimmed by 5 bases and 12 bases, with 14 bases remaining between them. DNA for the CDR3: TGTGCCAGCAGTCCATTAGCGCTTGGGCAGTTCTTC. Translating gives CASSPLALGQFF. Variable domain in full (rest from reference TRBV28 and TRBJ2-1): DVKVTQSSRYLVKRTGEKVFLECVQDMDHENMFWYRQDPGLGLRLIYFSYDVKMKEKGDIPEGYSVSREKKERFSLILESASTNQTSMYLCASSPLALGQFFGPGTRLTVL.

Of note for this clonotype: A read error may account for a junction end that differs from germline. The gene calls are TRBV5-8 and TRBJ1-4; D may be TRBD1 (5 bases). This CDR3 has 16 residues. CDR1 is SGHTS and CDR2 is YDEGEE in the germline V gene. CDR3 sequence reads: CASSLGQPATNEKPFF. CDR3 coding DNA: TGTGCCAGCAGCTTGGGACAGCCCGCAACTAATGAAAAACCGTTTTTT.

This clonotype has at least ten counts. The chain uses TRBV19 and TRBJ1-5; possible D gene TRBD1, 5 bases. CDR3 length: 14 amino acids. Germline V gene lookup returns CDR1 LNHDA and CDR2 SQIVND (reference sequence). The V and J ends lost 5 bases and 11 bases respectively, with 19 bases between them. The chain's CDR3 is CASSVGTKKASQHF. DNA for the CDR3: TGTGCCAGTAGTGTCGGGACTAAAAAGGCATCCCAGCATTTT.

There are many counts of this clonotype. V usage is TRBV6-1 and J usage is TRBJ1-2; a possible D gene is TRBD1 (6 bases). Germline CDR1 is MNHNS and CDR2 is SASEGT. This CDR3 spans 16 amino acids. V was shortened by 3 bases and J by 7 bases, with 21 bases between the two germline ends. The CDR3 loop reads CASSDPAETGRTGYTF. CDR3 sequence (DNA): TGTGCCAGCAGTGACCCAGCAGAGACAGGCCGAACTGGCTACACCTTC.

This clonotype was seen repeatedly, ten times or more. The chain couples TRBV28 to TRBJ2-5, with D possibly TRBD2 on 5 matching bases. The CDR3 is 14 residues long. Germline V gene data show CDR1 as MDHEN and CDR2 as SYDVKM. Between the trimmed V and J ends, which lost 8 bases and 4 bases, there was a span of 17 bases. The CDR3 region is CASATDSKGETQYF. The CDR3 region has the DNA TGTGCCAGCGCCACGGACTCAAAAGGAGAGACCCAGTACTTC.

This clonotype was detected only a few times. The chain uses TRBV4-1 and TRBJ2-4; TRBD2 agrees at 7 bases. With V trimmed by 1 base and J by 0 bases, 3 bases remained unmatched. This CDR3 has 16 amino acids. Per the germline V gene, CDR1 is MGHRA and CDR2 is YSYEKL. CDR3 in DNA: TGCGCCAGCAGCCAAGGGACTAGTGAAGCCAAAAACATTCAGTACTTC. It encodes CASSQGTSEAKNIQYF.

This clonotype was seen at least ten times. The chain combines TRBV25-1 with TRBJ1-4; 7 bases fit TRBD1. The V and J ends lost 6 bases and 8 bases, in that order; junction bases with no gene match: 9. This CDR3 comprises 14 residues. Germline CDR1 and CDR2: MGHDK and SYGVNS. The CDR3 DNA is TGTGCCAGCAGAGAGACAGGGTATGGAGAAAAACTGTTTTTT. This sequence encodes CASRETGYGEKLFF.

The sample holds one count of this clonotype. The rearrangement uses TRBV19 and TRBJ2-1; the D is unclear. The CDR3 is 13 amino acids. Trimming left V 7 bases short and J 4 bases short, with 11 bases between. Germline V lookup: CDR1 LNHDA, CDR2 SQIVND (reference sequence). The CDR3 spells CASKSEVYNEQFF. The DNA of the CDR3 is TGTGCCAGTAAGAGTGAGGTTTACAATGAGCAGTTCTTC.

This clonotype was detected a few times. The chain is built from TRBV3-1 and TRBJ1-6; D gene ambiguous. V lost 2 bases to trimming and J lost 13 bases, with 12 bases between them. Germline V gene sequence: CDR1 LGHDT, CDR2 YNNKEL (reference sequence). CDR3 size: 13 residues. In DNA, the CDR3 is TGTGCCAGCAGCCAACTAACGCAGGAGCCCCTCCACTTT. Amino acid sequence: CASSQLTQEPLHF.

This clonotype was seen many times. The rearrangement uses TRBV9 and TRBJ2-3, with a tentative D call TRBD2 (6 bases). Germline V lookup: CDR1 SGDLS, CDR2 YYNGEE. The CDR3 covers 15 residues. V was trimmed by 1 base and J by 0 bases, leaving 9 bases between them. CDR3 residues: CASSVLATSTDTQYF. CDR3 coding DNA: TGTGCCAGCAGCGTACTAGCGACTAGCACAGATACGCAGTATTTT. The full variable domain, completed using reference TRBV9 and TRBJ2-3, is DSGVTQTPKHLITATGQRVTLRCSPRSGDLSVYWYQQSLDQGLQFLIQYYNGEERAKGNILERFSAQQFPDLHSELNLSSLELGDSALYFCASSVLATSTDTQYFGPGTRLTVL.

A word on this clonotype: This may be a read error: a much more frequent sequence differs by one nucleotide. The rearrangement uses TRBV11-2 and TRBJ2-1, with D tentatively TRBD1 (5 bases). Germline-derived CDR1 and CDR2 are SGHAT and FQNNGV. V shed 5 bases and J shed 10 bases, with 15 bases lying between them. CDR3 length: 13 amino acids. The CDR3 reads CASSPFPWGEQFF. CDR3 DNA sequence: TGTGCCAGCAGCCCCTTTCCCTGGGGCGAGCAGTTCTTC.

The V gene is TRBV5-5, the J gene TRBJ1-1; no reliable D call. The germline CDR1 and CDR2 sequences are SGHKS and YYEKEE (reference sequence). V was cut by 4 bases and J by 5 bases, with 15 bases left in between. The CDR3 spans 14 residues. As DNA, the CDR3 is TGTGCCAGCAGCCCATTGGGGTTTGGGACTGAAGCTTTCTTT. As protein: CASSPLGFGTEAFF.

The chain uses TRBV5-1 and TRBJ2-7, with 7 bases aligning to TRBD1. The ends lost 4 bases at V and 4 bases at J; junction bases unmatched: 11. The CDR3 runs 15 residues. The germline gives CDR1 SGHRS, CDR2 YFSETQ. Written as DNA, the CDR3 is TGCGCCAGCAGCGCAACCGGGACAGAGGTTTACGAGCAGTACTTC. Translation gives CASSATGTEVYEQYF.

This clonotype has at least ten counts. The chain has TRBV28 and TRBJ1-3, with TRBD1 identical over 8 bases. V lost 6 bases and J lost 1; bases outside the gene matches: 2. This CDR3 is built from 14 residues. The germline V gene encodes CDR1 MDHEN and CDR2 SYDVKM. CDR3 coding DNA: TGTGCCAGCAGGCGGACAGGGTCTGGAAACACCATATATTTT. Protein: CASRRTGSGNTIYF.

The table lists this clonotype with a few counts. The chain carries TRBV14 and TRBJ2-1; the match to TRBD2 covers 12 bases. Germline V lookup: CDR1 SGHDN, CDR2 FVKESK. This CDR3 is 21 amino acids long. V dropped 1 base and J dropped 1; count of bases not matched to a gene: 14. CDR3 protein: CASSQVSSRGLAGFSYNEQFF. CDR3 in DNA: TGTGCCAGCAGCCAAGTCTCGTCTAGGGGACTAGCGGGCTTTTCCTACAATGAGCAGTTCTTC.

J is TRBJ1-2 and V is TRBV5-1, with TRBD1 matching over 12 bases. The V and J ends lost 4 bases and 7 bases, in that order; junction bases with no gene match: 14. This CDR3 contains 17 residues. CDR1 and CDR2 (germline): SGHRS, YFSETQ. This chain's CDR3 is CASSPFTGTGGLGGYTF. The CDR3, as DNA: TGCGCCAGCAGCCCCTTCACCGGGACAGGGGGCTTGGGTGGCTACACCTTC.

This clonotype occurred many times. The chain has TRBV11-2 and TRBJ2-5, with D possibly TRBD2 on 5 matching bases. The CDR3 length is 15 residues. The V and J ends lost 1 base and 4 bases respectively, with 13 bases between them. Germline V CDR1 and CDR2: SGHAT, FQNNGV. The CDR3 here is CASSLGVGGRETQYF. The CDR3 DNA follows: TGTGCCAGCAGCTTAGGGGTAGGAGGACGAGAGACCCAGTACTTC.

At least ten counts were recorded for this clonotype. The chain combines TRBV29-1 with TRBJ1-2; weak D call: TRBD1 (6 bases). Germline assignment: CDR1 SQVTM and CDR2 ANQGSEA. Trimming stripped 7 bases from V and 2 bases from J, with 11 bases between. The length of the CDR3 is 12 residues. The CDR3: CSGSQGNYGYTF. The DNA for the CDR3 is TGCAGCGGGTCACAGGGAAACTATGGCTACACCTTC.